This is a list of T cell receptor beta chains from one sample in a study of PD-L1 blockade in urothelial cancer. Generated by immunoSEQ multiplex PCR, the TCRdb table keeps only in-frame clones and is missing some. This sample has under 80,000 clones; approximately 80% occur once, and the top ten carry more than 5.5%. Sample: PBMCs, taken around atezolizumab (anti-PD-L1) treatment. All receptors come from a man aged 65 to 85 with urothelial cancer. CDR3s include the opening cysteine and the closing phenylalanine or tryptophan. A D gene is named only where the DNA matches it firmly. Rows give clone size only sometimes, using once, few, many, or a class for an expanded clone.

d_call: .; v_call: TRBV21-1; clone_size: .; j_call: TRBJ1-1; cdr3_nt: TGTGCCAGCAGCAAAGCCCGGGAGACCACTGAAGCTTTCTTT; cdr3_aa: CASSKARETTEAFF
d_call: .; v_call: TRBV6-6; clone_size: .; j_call: TRBJ2-5; cdr3_nt: TGTGCCAGCAGTTACTCAGGAGGGGGCGCGGGGGAGACCCAGTACTTC; cdr3_aa: CASSYSGGGAGETQYF
d_call: TRBD1; v_call: TRBV18; clone_size: .; j_call: TRBJ2-7; cdr3_nt: TGTGCCAGCCGATTTGACAGGGACTCCTACGAGCAGTACTTC; cdr3_aa: CASRFDRDSYEQYF
d_call: TRBD2; v_call: TRBV10-3; clone_size: .; j_call: TRBJ2-3; cdr3_nt: TGTGCCATCAGTGAGGGTAGCGGGAACACAGATACGCAGTATTTT; cdr3_aa: CAISEGSGNTDTQYF
d_call: .; v_call: TRBV30; clone_size: .; j_call: TRBJ2-7; cdr3_nt: TGTGCCTGGAGTGTTAGCGCCGTCGGGGAGCAGTACTTC; cdr3_aa: CAWSVSAVGEQYF
d_call: TRBD1; v_call: TRBV19; clone_size: .; j_call: TRBJ2-7; cdr3_nt: TGTGCCAGTAGTGTCCCGGGGGGACAGGGTTGGTACGAGCAGTACTTC; cdr3_aa: CASSVPGGQGWYEQYF
d_call: TRBD1; v_call: TRBV7-8; clone_size: .; j_call: TRBJ2-3; cdr3_nt: TGTGCCAGCAGCCAGGACAGGCACACAGATACGCAGTATTTT; cdr3_aa: CASSQDRHTDTQYF
d_call: TRBD1; v_call: TRBV29-1; clone_size: .; j_call: TRBJ2-6; cdr3_nt: TGCAGCGTTTCAGGGACAGGGTCACGTAAGGTCCTGACTTTC; cdr3_aa: CSVSGTGSRKVLTF
d_call: .; v_call: TRBV7-6; clone_size: .; j_call: TRBJ1-2; cdr3_nt: TGTGCCAGCAGCTCGGGGACACGCGCTAACTATGGCTACACCTTC; cdr3_aa: CASSSGTRANYGYTF
d_call: TRBD1; v_call: TRBV15; clone_size: .; j_call: TRBJ2-7; cdr3_nt: TGTGCCACCAGCAGAAGGGACAGGGTAACCGAGCAGTACTTC; cdr3_aa: CATSRRDRVTEQYF
d_call: TRBD2; v_call: TRBV27; clone_size: .; j_call: TRBJ2-3; cdr3_nt: TGTGCCAGCAGTTTAAGACCGGGACTAGCTACAGATACGCAGTATTTT; cdr3_aa: CASSLRPGLATDTQYF
d_call: TRBD2; v_call: TRBV5-4; clone_size: .; j_call: TRBJ2-5; cdr3_nt: TGTGCCAGCAGCGGGACTAGCGGGGGAGGGGCAGAGACCCAGTACTTC; cdr3_aa: CASSGTSGGGAETQYF
d_call: TRBD2; v_call: TRBV9; clone_size: .; j_call: TRBJ2-1; cdr3_nt: TGTGCCAGCAGCACATTCCAAGCGGGAAACGGAGGGAATGAGCAGTTCTTC; cdr3_aa: CASSTFQAGNGGNEQFF
d_call: .; v_call: TRBV13; clone_size: .; j_call: TRBJ1-1; cdr3_nt: TGTGCCAGCAGCTTACGGGGTTACAACACTGAAGCTTTCTTT; cdr3_aa: CASSLRGYNTEAFF
d_call: .; v_call: TRBV4-1; clone_size: .; j_call: TRBJ2-5; cdr3_nt: TGCGCCAGCAGCCAATGGAGGGCGGAGACCCAGTACTTC; cdr3_aa: CASSQWRAETQYF
d_call: .; v_call: TRBV19; clone_size: .; j_call: TRBJ1-1; cdr3_nt: TGTGCCAGTACACACGGCCGGACTGAGAACACTGAAGCTTTCTTT; cdr3_aa: CASTHGRTENTEAFF
d_call: .; v_call: TRBV19; clone_size: .; j_call: TRBJ1-4; cdr3_nt: TGTGCCACAAGCGACAGGTTCGGAGAAAAACTGTTTTTT; cdr3_aa: CATSDRFGEKLFF
d_call: .; v_call: TRBV4-3; clone_size: .; j_call: TRBJ2-1; cdr3_nt: TGCGCCAGCAGCCTTTTAGCGGCCAGCTCCTACAATGAGCAGTTCTTC; cdr3_aa: CASSLLAASSYNEQFF
d_call: TRBD1; v_call: TRBV6-1; clone_size: .; j_call: TRBJ1-5; cdr3_nt: TGTGCCAGCAGTGGACAGGGCTTGAGCAATCAGCCCCAGCATTTT; cdr3_aa: CASSGQGLSNQPQHF
d_call: .; v_call: TRBV10-3; clone_size: .; j_call: TRBJ1-5; cdr3_nt: TGTGCCACAGGTCCAATTAATCAGCCCCAGCATTTT; cdr3_aa: CATGPINQPQHF
d_call: .; v_call: TRBV6-6; clone_size: .; j_call: TRBJ2-7; cdr3_nt: TGTGCCAGCGAAAATAATCGACGGAGGACCTACGAGCAGTACTTC; cdr3_aa: CASENNRRRTYEQYF
d_call: .; v_call: TRBV5-5; clone_size: few; j_call: TRBJ1-2; cdr3_nt: TGTGCCAGCAGCTTGAGTCTGGGGGCTGGCTATGGCTACACCTTC; cdr3_aa: CASSLSLGAGYGYTF
d_call: TRBD1; v_call: TRBV18; clone_size: .; j_call: TRBJ1-1; cdr3_nt: TGTGCCAGCTCACCAAATCAGGGGGAGAACACTGAAGCTTTCTTT; cdr3_aa: CASSPNQGENTEAFF
d_call: .; v_call: TRBV5-6; clone_size: .; j_call: TRBJ1-2; cdr3_nt: TGTGCCAGCAGACCCGACAGTGAAATCGGTTATTATGGCTACACCTTC; cdr3_aa: CASRPDSEIGYYGYTF
d_call: TRBD1; v_call: TRBV4-3; clone_size: few; j_call: TRBJ1-4; cdr3_nt: TGCGCCAGCAGCCCGTGGGGGACAGAGGGAAATGAAAAACTGTTTTTT; cdr3_aa: CASSPWGTEGNEKLFF
d_call: .; v_call: TRBV7-2; clone_size: .; j_call: TRBJ1-1; cdr3_nt: TGTGCCAGCAGCCTCAGCGGGGGGGTATCGAACACTGAAGCTTTCTTT; cdr3_aa: CASSLSGGVSNTEAFF
d_call: .; v_call: TRBV6-1; clone_size: .; j_call: TRBJ2-7; cdr3_nt: TGTGCCACCCGTGTGTTGACGGGAACCTACGAGCAGTACTTC; cdr3_aa: CATRVLTGTYEQYF
d_call: .; v_call: TRBV29-1; clone_size: medium-sized; j_call: TRBJ2-2; cdr3_nt: TGCAGCGTTGAGGGTCAGGGGGGAACCGGGGAGCTGTTTTTT; cdr3_aa: CSVEGQGGTGELFF
d_call: TRBD2; v_call: TRBV2; clone_size: .; j_call: TRBJ2-7; cdr3_nt: TGTGCCAGCAGTGGGACTAGCGGGAGAACCTACGAGCAGTACTTC; cdr3_aa: CASSGTSGRTYEQYF
d_call: .; v_call: TRBV6-1; clone_size: many; j_call: TRBJ2-7; cdr3_nt: TGTGCCAGCAGTGAACTCGCGAGCGGTCACTCCTACGAGCAGTACTTC; cdr3_aa: CASSELASGHSYEQYF
d_call: .; v_call: TRBV5-1; clone_size: .; j_call: TRBJ2-2; cdr3_nt: TGCGCCAGCAGCTTGGGGCAGAACACCGGGGAGCTGTTTTTT; cdr3_aa: CASSLGQNTGELFF
d_call: .; v_call: TRBV5-4; clone_size: once; j_call: TRBJ2-1; cdr3_nt: TGTGCCAGCAGCCTGGCCGGGAGCGGGAATGAGCAGTTCTTC; cdr3_aa: CASSLAGSGNEQFF
d_call: .; v_call: TRBV11-3; clone_size: .; j_call: TRBJ2-1; cdr3_nt: TGTGCCAGCAGCTTGGAGGGGAATGAGCAGTTCTTC; cdr3_aa: CASSLEGNEQFF
d_call: TRBD1; v_call: TRBV18; clone_size: .; j_call: TRBJ1-1; cdr3_nt: TGTGCCAGCTCCCTAGACAGGGGGAACACTGAAGCTTTCTTT; cdr3_aa: CASSLDRGNTEAFF
d_call: .; v_call: TRBV7-2; clone_size: .; j_call: TRBJ2-7; cdr3_nt: TGTGCCAGCAGCCCATCCGGGACTCGAACCTACGAGCAGTACTTC; cdr3_aa: CASSPSGTRTYEQYF
d_call: TRBD1; v_call: TRBV10-3; clone_size: .; j_call: TRBJ1-1; cdr3_nt: TGTGCCATCAGGGACAGGGAAGAAGCTTTCTTT; cdr3_aa: CAIRDREEAFF
d_call: TRBD1; v_call: TRBV28; clone_size: .; j_call: TRBJ2-1; cdr3_nt: TGTGCCAGCAGTTTCCGGGACAGGGGGCGAAATGAGCAGTTCTTC; cdr3_aa: CASSFRDRGRNEQFF
d_call: .; v_call: TRBV5-1; clone_size: .; j_call: TRBJ2-5; cdr3_nt: TGCGCCAGCAGCCCCGGGACATCCGAAGAGACCCAGTACTTC; cdr3_aa: CASSPGTSEETQYF
d_call: TRBD2; v_call: TRBV7-8; clone_size: .; j_call: TRBJ2-1; cdr3_nt: TGTGCCAGCAGCCTAGCGGAGACCTCCTACAATGAGCAGTTCTTC; cdr3_aa: CASSLAETSYNEQFF
d_call: .; v_call: TRBV7-9; clone_size: once; j_call: TRBJ2-2; cdr3_nt: TGTGCCAGCAGCCACCCGGGGGGCGGGACAGGATTTAACGGGGAGCTGTTTTTT; cdr3_aa: CASSHPGGGTGFNGELFF
d_call: TRBD2; v_call: TRBV9; clone_size: .; j_call: TRBJ2-2; cdr3_nt: TGTGCCAGCAGCGTAGGACTAGCGCGAAACACCGGGGAGCTGTTTTTT; cdr3_aa: CASSVGLARNTGELFF
d_call: TRBD1; v_call: TRBV2; clone_size: .; j_call: TRBJ2-1; cdr3_nt: TGTGCCAGCAGTGACCGGACAGGGATTAATGAGCAGTTCTTC; cdr3_aa: CASSDRTGINEQFF
d_call: TRBD1; v_call: TRBV10-3; clone_size: .; j_call: TRBJ1-1; cdr3_nt: TGTGCCATCAGTCGGACAGGGAAGTCGACTGAAGCTTTCTTT; cdr3_aa: CAISRTGKSTEAFF
d_call: TRBD1; v_call: TRBV15; clone_size: .; j_call: TRBJ1-5; cdr3_nt: TGTGCCACCAGCAGGCAGACAGGGAGAAATCAGCCCCAGCATTTT; cdr3_aa: CATSRQTGRNQPQHF
d_call: TRBD2; v_call: TRBV7-3; clone_size: .; j_call: TRBJ2-7; cdr3_nt: TGTGCCAGCAGCTGGACTAGTAGCGGCGAGCAGTACTTC; cdr3_aa: CASSWTSSGEQYF
d_call: .; v_call: TRBV10-3; clone_size: few; j_call: TRBJ1-2; cdr3_nt: TGTGCCACCCGTGACGATACAGGTTTTGATGGCTACACCTTC; cdr3_aa: CATRDDTGFDGYTF
d_call: .; v_call: TRBV7-2; clone_size: .; j_call: TRBJ1-2; cdr3_nt: TGTGCCAGCAGCCCGGACAGAAACTATGGCTACACCTTC; cdr3_aa: CASSPDRNYGYTF
d_call: TRBD2; v_call: TRBV4-2; clone_size: few; j_call: TRBJ2-3; cdr3_nt: TGTGCCAGTATTCCAGAAGCTAGCGGGAACACAGATACGCAGTATTTT; cdr3_aa: CASIPEASGNTDTQYF
d_call: TRBD1; v_call: TRBV7-6; clone_size: .; j_call: TRBJ1-2; cdr3_nt: TGTGCCAGCAGCTCCGCACAGGGGGTTGGCTACACCTTC; cdr3_aa: CASSSAQGVGYTF
d_call: .; v_call: TRBV5-5; clone_size: .; j_call: TRBJ2-7; cdr3_nt: TGTGCCAGCAGCTTGGTTACTTCGGGGATCGGGGAGCAGTACTTC; cdr3_aa: CASSLVTSGIGEQYF
d_call: TRBD2; v_call: TRBV5-4; clone_size: .; j_call: TRBJ2-5; cdr3_nt: TGTGCCAGCAGCCCCGGGACTAGCGGGCCCACGCCCCAGTACTTC; cdr3_aa: CASSPGTSGPTPQYF
d_call: .; v_call: TRBV19; clone_size: .; j_call: TRBJ1-1; cdr3_nt: TGTGCCGCGGGGATGGTTCGCACTGAAGCTTTCTTT; cdr3_aa: CAAGMVRTEAFF
d_call: .; v_call: TRBV7-8; clone_size: .; j_call: TRBJ2-4; cdr3_nt: TGTGCCAGCACCAACTCTGCGTCCAAAAACATTCAGTACTTC; cdr3_aa: CASTNSASKNIQYF